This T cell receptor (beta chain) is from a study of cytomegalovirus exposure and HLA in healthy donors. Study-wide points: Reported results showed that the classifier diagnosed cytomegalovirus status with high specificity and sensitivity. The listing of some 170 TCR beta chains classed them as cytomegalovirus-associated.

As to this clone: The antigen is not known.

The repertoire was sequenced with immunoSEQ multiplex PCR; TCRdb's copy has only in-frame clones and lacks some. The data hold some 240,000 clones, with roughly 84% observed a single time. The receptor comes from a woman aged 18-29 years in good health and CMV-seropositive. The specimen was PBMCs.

The CDR3 loop is CASSPWTASNQPQHF. CDR3 DNA sequence: TGTGCCAGCAGTCCCTGGACAGCTAGCAATCAGCCCCAGCATTTT. The rearrangement uses TRBV2 and TRBJ1-5; the D gene is possibly TRBD1 (6 bases). The CDR3 runs to 15 residues. Germline loops: CDR1 SNHLY, CDR2 FYNNEI. V lost 5 bases to trimming and J lost 0 bases, with 11 bases between them.